This TCR beta chain is from a study of blood T cell repertoires in COVID-19 (dated by TCRdb to the early 2020s). In terms of the full investigation: Collaborator samples came from the United States, Italy and Spain and covered acute and convalescent phases of COVID-19. The material from the prospective study consisted of cDNA or gDNA derived from T cells, B-cell-depleted T cells, or PBMCs. Subjects who had been exposed to COVID-19, were actively infected with it, or had recovered from it provided the deeply sampled blood TCRbeta repertoires that made up the dataset. The repertoires were released in a freely available public database meant as a resource for research on the immune response to SARS-CoV-2. Samples came from the ongoing ImmuneRACE study (first 160 participants) plus 1,254 subjects from 6 global collaborators. Sample metadata almost always included a de-identified subject ID, COVID-19 status, age in years and sex. HLA class I and class II types, where available, came from metadata supplied by the sample provider rather than from assay-based typing.

Study-level results and caveats: How much clinical and demographic metadata was included differed by source and by participant, and the metadata was provided uncurated.

Whole blood was collected in K2EDTA tubes by collaborating institutions according to the institutions' own protocols. For TCRbeta analysis, collaborator samples were shipped as frozen whole blood, as isolated PBMCs, or as DNA extracted from either sample type. TCRbeta CDR3 regions were amplified from genomic DNA using the immunoSEQ Assay, a bias-controlled multiplex PCR. On the study's bioinformatics: Nucleated cell counts per sample were estimated from amplification of reference gene primers within the assay. To quantify the absolute abundance of each unique TCRbeta CDR3 rearrangement, sequence reads were collapsed and filtered. Productive Simpson clonality was computed per sample as the square root of Simpson's diversity index over productive rearrangements. TCRdb obtained this table from immuneACCESS and retained in-frame rearrangements with V and J assigned. These tables miss some clones; where compared with another copy, unresolved V genes account for less than half of the shortfall, and the remainder is unexplained. That table furnishes V, J and clone size, whereas the DNA furnished D and trimming. The sample contains roughly 290,000 clones, over 80% of them found a single time. 4.1% of the sample is held by the ten biggest clonotypes.

From the cysteine through the phenylalanine, the CDR3 covers 14 amino acids. Only the CDR3 DNA stays, 42 bases, in frame from base 1. V ends up 2 bases short and J 6 bases short, with an unmatched junction base count of 7. CDR1 is given as SGHDT and CDR2 as YYEEEE, both from the germline V gene. A word on this clone: Its binding antigen is unknown. The input lacks base qualities; no much larger clone sits a single base away.

The chain employs TRBV5-6 and TRBJ1-1, and 7 junction bases match TRBD1. The sequenced material came from peripheral blood. This sequence originates from a woman aged 45-60 years with active or convalescent COVID-19. The CDR3 sequence is CASSLAQGESEAFF. The sequence in DNA is TGTGCCAGCAGCTTAGCTCAGGGGGAGTCTGAAGCTTTCTTT.